Listed below are T cell receptor beta chains from one sample, sequenced in a study of cytomegalovirus exposure and HLA in healthy donors. Here immunoSEQ multiplex PCR was the method, and the copy in TCRdb shows in-frame clones only, minus some. The data contain about 89,000 clones, under 75% of them singletons. The sequencing input was PBMCs. Every receptor here comes from a human donor in good health. Each CDR3 is given with its conserved first and last residue. A D gene is named only where the DNA matches it firmly. Part of the rows lack a size; the others show once, few, many or a class for expanded clones.

v_gene	d_gene	abundance	j_gene	CDR3aa	CDR3nt
TRBV6-1	TRBD1	-	TRBJ2-7	CASSEATGWSYEQYF	TGTGCCAGCAGTGAAGCGACAGGGTGGTCCTACGAGCAGTACTTC
TRBV6-5	-	-	TRBJ1-2	CASKADRSYGYTF	TGTGCCAGCAAAGCGGACAGATCATATGGCTACACCTTC
TRBV7-2	TRBD2	-	TRBJ2-5	CASSKVAGGNQETQYF	TGTGCCAGCAGCAAGGTAGCGGGGGGGAACCAAGAGACCCAGTACTTC
TRBV7-2	TRBD2	-	TRBJ2-1	CASSPERGVSYNEQFF	TGTGCCAGCAGCCCGGAGCGGGGGGTCTCCTACAATGAGCAGTTCTTC
TRBV9	-	-	TRBJ1-1	CASSVGLGEGTEAFF	TGTGCCAGCAGCGTAGGTCTGGGGGAGGGCACTGAAGCTTTCTTT
TRBV19	-	-	TRBJ2-3	CASSMEISVDTQYF	TGTGCCAGTAGTATGGAGATTAGCGTAGATACGCAGTATTTT
TRBV30	TRBD1	few	TRBJ1-4	CAWTTGVSNEKLFF	TGTGCCTGGACCACAGGGGTGTCTAATGAAAAACTGTTTTTT
TRBV6-5	-	-	TRBJ1-4	CASRMLAGEEKLFF	TGTGCCAGCAGGATGCTGGCAGGGGAAGAAAAACTGTTTTTT
TRBV5-1	-	-	TRBJ1-4	CASSPGVQRLNEKLFF	TGCGCCAGCAGCCCCGGTGTGCAGAGACTAAATGAAAAACTGTTTTTT
TRBV12-2	-	-	TRBJ2-3	CASRLVGGPDTQYF	TGTGCAAGTCGCTTAGTCGGCGGGCCAGATACGCAGTATTTT
TRBV19	TRBD1	-	TRBJ1-2	CASSMSGTAPYGYTF	TGTGCCAGTAGTATGTCCGGGACAGCTCCTTATGGCTACACCTTC
TRBV11-3	TRBD1	-	TRBJ1-1	CASSFGPAAGTGRTNTEAFF	TGTGCCAGCAGCTTCGGCCCCGCAGCCGGGACAGGGAGAACTAATACTGAAGCTTTCTTT
TRBV6-1	-	-	TRBJ1-2	CASSALGTPHGYTF	TGTGCCAGCAGTGCCCTCGGGACACCTCATGGCTACACCTTC
TRBV4-2	TRBD2	-	TRBJ2-1	CASSQDPSGVFEQFF	TGTGCCAGCAGCCAAGATCCTAGCGGGGTTTTTGAGCAGTTCTTC
TRBV6-1	-	-	TRBJ2-1	CASSVRGGGGSYNEQFF	TGTGCCAGCAGTGTCCGCGGTGGGGGAGGCTCCTACAATGAGCAGTTCTTC
TRBV6-5	-	-	TRBJ1-2	CASRKAGNYGYTF	TGTGCCAGCCGGAAAGCAGGCAACTATGGCTACACCTTC
TRBV11-2	-	-	TRBJ2-5	CASSTTSSETQYF	TGTGCCAGCAGCACGACTAGTTCAGAGACCCAGTACTTC
TRBV9	-	once	TRBJ1-2	CASSVASRGTNYGYTF	TGTGCCAGCAGCGTAGCCTCACGAGGGACTAACTATGGCTACACCTTC
TRBV7-2	TRBD1	-	TRBJ2-7	CASSLDRNRYEQYF	TGTGCCAGCAGCTTGGACAGGAATCGCTACGAGCAGTACTTC
TRBV11-1	-	once	TRBJ2-5	CASSSGQFRETQYF	TGTGCCAGCAGCTCTGGCCAGTTCCGAGAGACCCAGTACTTC
TRBV4-1	-	-	TRBJ2-1	CASSQPETRAYNEQFF	TGCGCCAGCAGCCAACCGGAGACTAGGGCCTACAATGAGCAGTTCTTC
TRBV6-1	TRBD1	-	TRBJ1-3	CASSGDRANFGNTIYF	TGTGCCAGCAGTGGGGACAGGGCGAATTTCGGAAACACCATATATTTT
TRBV19	-	-	TRBJ1-1	CASSTGSGTQNTEAFF	TGTGCCAGTAGTACAGGATCCGGGACACAGAACACTGAAGCTTTCTTT
TRBV19	-	-	TRBJ1-6	CASSTGPLSPLHF	TGTGCCAGTAGTACAGGTCCTCTGTCACCCCTCCACTTT
TRBV9	-	few	TRBJ2-7	CASSVGGGQDEQYF	TGTGCCAGCAGCGTGGGGGGGGGCCAGGACGAGCAGTACTTC
TRBV11-3	-	-	TRBJ2-3	CASSKGGGGTDTQYF	TGTGCCAGCAGCAAAGGGGGCGGGGGCACAGATACGCAGTATTTT
TRBV7-3	-	-	TRBJ2-7	CASSLEGGTEQYF	TGTGCCAGCAGCTTAGAGGGGGGGACCGAGCAGTACTTC
TRBV25-1	-	-	TRBJ1-1	CASSESLFGNTEAFF	TGTGCCAGCAGTGAATCATTATTCGGGAACACTGAAGCTTTCTTT
TRBV13	TRBD1	-	TRBJ1-1	CASSLGPGGRMNTEAFF	TGTGCCAGCAGCTTAGGCCCAGGGGGGCGGATGAACACTGAAGCTTTCTTT
TRBV5-1	-	-	TRBJ2-7	CASSSNGQSYEQYF	TGCGCCAGCAGCTCAAACGGACAGTCCTACGAGCAGTACTTC
TRBV15	-	-	TRBJ2-6	CATSRGRQTSSGANVLTF	TGTGCCACCAGCAGGGGGCGGCAGACTAGCTCTGGGGCCAACGTCCTGACTTTC
TRBV5-4	TRBD1	-	TRBJ2-2	CASSWGQGGSGELFF	TGTGCCAGCAGCTGGGGACAGGGAGGGTCCGGGGAGCTGTTTTTT
TRBV7-7	-	few	TRBJ2-2	CASSSHPGDEHRELFF	TGTGCTAGCAGCTCCCATCCGGGGGACGAACACCGGGAGCTGTTTTTT
TRBV6-1	TRBD2	few	TRBJ2-2	CASRGSGGTGELFF	TGTGCCAGCAGGGGTAGCGGGGGGACCGGGGAGCTGTTTTTT
TRBV5-5	-	-	TRBJ2-1	CASTRSESYNEQFF	TGTGCCAGCACCCGCAGTGAATCCTACAATGAGCAGTTCTTC
TRBV5-6	TRBD1	-	TRBJ1-3	CASSLSSGGGGNTIYF	TGTGCCAGCAGCTTGTCGTCAGGGGGCGGTGGAAACACCATATATTTT
TRBV7-3	TRBD1	-	TRBJ1-1	CASSLVGGNTEAFF	TGTGCCAGCAGCTTGGTAGGGGGCAACACTGAAGCTTTCTTT
TRBV11-3	-	-	TRBJ1-6	CASSPSGGSPLHF	TGTGCCAGCAGCCCATCAGGCGGGTCACCCCTCCACTTT
TRBV19	-	-	TRBJ1-2	CASSIGTPLTYGYTF	TGTGCCAGTAGTATCGGGACACCCTTAACCTATGGCTACACCTTC
TRBV27	-	-	TRBJ2-2	CASSLRPYGALGGTGELFF	TGTGCCAGCAGTTTACGCCCCTATGGGGCATTAGGTGGCACCGGGGAGCTGTTTTTT
TRBV18	TRBD1	-	TRBJ1-6	CASSPTGGGPYNSPLHF	TGTGCCAGCTCACCAACAGGGGGTGGACCCTATAATTCACCCCTCCACTTT
TRBV5-1	-	-	TRBJ1-4	CASSLEGVATNEKLFF	TGCGCCAGCAGCTTGGAGGGGGTTGCAACTAATGAAAAACTGTTTTTT
TRBV9	-	-	TRBJ1-1	CASSARTGKNTEAFF	TGTGCCAGCAGCGCCAGGACGGGAAAGAACACTGAAGCTTTCTTT
TRBV2	-	-	TRBJ1-5	CASSEGTHNQPQHF	TGTGCCAGCAGTGAAGGGACACACAATCAGCCCCAGCATTTT
TRBV20-1	-	-	TRBJ1-4	CSARGNEKLFF	TGCAGTGCCCGGGGGAATGAAAAACTGTTTTTT